This T cell receptor (beta chain) was recorded in a study of blood T cell repertoires in COVID-19. TCRdb's table, derived via immunoSEQ multiplex PCR, lists solely in-frame clones and lacks some. The table shows more than 200,000 clones, with approximately 80% occurring only once. Germline assignment: CDR1 SGHNT and CDR2 YENEEA. This CDR3 contains 17 residues. V lost 5 bases and J lost 3; bases outside the gene matches: 14. The chain carries TRBV11-3 and TRBJ2-7; the match to TRBD2 covers 9 bases. Sequenced: PBMCs or T cells enriched from blood (not recorded which). The receptor comes from a man younger than 40 with acute COVID-19. As DNA, the CDR3 is TGTGCCAGCAGCCCGGTACAGTCGGCTAGCGGGGTCTACGAGCAGTACTTC. Translation gives CASSPVQSASGVYEQYF.